This T cell receptor beta chain appears in the sequencing data of a study of beta chain features in type 1 diabetes (dated 2018 in TCRdb). Some background on the complete study: Patients and healthy donors did not differ in mean age, gender distribution, total cell number or subset yield. Regulatory and stem cell-like memory subsets were isolated from only 8 patients and about 8 healthy donors, whereas naive and central memory subsets came from all 28 donors. A total of roughly 110 million sorted cells were examined across all samples, and the number of cells per subset was strongly correlated with RNA yield. The study compared the TCRB repertoires of sorted circulating CD4+ T cell subsets in recently diagnosed type 1 diabetes patients with those in matched healthy donors.

The entire amount of isolated RNA was reverse transcribed using the High Capacity cDNA Reverse Transcription Kit, so the sequenced TCRB transcripts were expressed ones. Naive, central memory and regulatory T cell samples underwent deep immunoSEQ sequencing, averaging around 3.9 million total reads per sample. Sorted cells were lysed in RLT buffer and RNA was extracted with DNase-treated RNeasy Micro or Mini kits, depending on cell number. To prevent cross-contamination, each cell subset was processed individually, whereas patient and healthy donor samples were processed jointly. The immunoSEQ multiplex PCR was used to amplify TCRB sequences from cDNA, generating 87-bp fragments that spanned the CDR3 region. The amplicons were sequenced using the Illumina HiSeq platform. On the authors' methods: Synthetic template baselines were used to correct PCR bias computationally, reads within Hamming distance 2 were collapsed together, and singletons that could not be merged were discarded. Reads were aligned to IMGT to assign V, D and J genes, CDR3 length, and insertions or deletions at six rearrangement sites. Clonotype counts were normalized to sorted cell number within each subset before computing true diversity and Gini coefficients with the tcR R package. The overlap coefficient, calculated on TCRB nucleotide sequences, was used to quantify repertoire sharing. Out-of-frame TCRB sequences from naive cells were analyzed to stand in for the pre-selection repertoire. TCRdb mirrors the immuneACCESS table, restricted to in-frame sequences. Some clones are absent from its copies; in checked studies, under half trace to an unresolved V gene, and the reason for the others is unknown. Clone size and V and J calls were adopted from that table, with D and trimming inferred from the DNA. This sample holds 600,000 or so clones; more than 12% were observed only once. The leading ten clones occupy roughly 0.04% of the sample.

A distance of 8 bases separates the germline ends of V and J, which lose 2 bases and 1 base respectively. The CDR3 numbers 15 residues from cysteine through phenylalanine. Just the 45-base CDR3 DNA is kept, in frame starting at base 1. CDR1 and CDR2, looked up from the germline V gene, are MNHEY and SVGAGI. A single peripheral blood draw of around 120 mL on average was collected from each donor into heparinised tubes. A BD FACSAria II and a panel including CD45RO, CCR7, CD25, CD127, CD95 and CD27 were used to sort naive, central memory, regulatory and stem cell-like memory CD4+ T cells. Purity was above 98% for every sorted population. PBMCs were isolated right away by Lymphoprep density gradient centrifugation and were stained directly, without culture. So that batch effects would be minimized, each experiment stained and sorted samples in pairs, pairing one healthy donor with one patient. Points the paper makes about the study in general: Shorter templates might have been favored by PCR, but patient and control samples were amplified and corrected together, so both groups would have been affected equally by any skew. Because cDNA was sequenced instead of genomic DNA, highly expressing activated cells could be over-represented, though the groups showed no difference in activation or CD3 levels. Type 1 diabetes patients showed a moderate but significant shortening of TCRB CDR3 length in all four CD4+ subsets. Because the HLA sub-analyses included only small numbers of individuals, any influence of HLA type on TCRB rearrangement was left unresolved. Naive, central memory and regulatory TCRB repertoires appeared more similar among patients than among healthy donors. Fewer insertions and more nucleotide deletions at VDJ recombination sites were observed in patients with type 1 diabetes, implying thymic rearrangement abnormalities.

This clone appeared once. Its target antigen remains unknown. No much larger clonotype is one base removed from it; base qualities were not supplied. The sample was naive CD4+ T cells from blood. This sample's cell subset or site label indicates: true naive CD4+ T cells. The rearranged segments are TRBV6-5 and TRBJ2-2, with a tentative D gene TRBD2 over 5 matching bases. The clonotype originates from a man aged 18 to 30 with type 1 diabetes. The sequence in DNA is TGTGCCAGCAGTTACCGGACTCTGAACACCGGGGAGCTGTTTTTT. It translates as CASSYRTLNTGELFF.